The clone carrying this T cell receptor beta chain was found many times. Its antigen is not known. RNA served as the template for amplifying TCR beta CDR3 regions. An initial RT-PCR round employing HTBI primers preceded a second-round multiplex PCR. TCRdb re-called the multiplex PCR reads with MiXCR, one entry per CDR3 protein. The data contain approximately 460,000 distinct CDR3 sequences, roughly an eighth of them singletons. The CDR3 sequence is 16 residues long. Trimming shortened V by 5 bases and J by 1 base, and 15 bases separated the two germline ends. Germline CDR1 is SGHTA and CDR2 is FQGNSA. The data were obtained in a study of Graves' ophthalmopathy and Graves' hyperthyroidism. Study-level information: Ahead of any treatment, peripheral blood was obtained at the initial diagnosis.

The study's findings and limits: Blood also carried most expanded thyroid clonotypes exceeding 0.001 frequency.

Orbital computed tomography, together with clinical symptoms, serum thyroxine, TRAb and thyroid ultrasound, was used for diagnosis. The chain carries TRBV7-2 and TRBJ2-4; D might be TRBD1 (5 bases). The sequenced sample consisted of blood. This TCR derives from a woman in her twenties or thirties with Graves' ophthalmopathy. Here the CDR3 reads CASSHGQGRAKNIQYF. DNA of the CDR3: TGTGCCAGCAGCCACGGGCAGGGTCGGGCCAAAAACATTCAGTACTTC.